One and the same sample provided the 11 T cell receptor beta chains below, sequenced in a study of cytomegalovirus exposure and HLA in healthy donors. The PCR employed 60 Vbeta primers together with 13 Jbeta primers. The data were produced by immunoSEQ multiplex PCR, yet TCRdb's version contains in-frame clones alone and is incomplete. The data show about 200,000 clones, just over 75% seen once. Source material: PBMCs. Receptors were obtained from a man younger than 35 in good health and CMV-seronegative.

The rearrangement links TRBV5-1 to TRBJ1-1, with D uncertain. The V end was cut by 2 bases, the J end by 1 base, with 9 bases between. CDR3 size: 14 residues. Germline CDR1 and CDR2: SGHRS and YFSETQ. In DNA form, the CDR3 reads TGCGCCAGCAGCTTTGGAGTCGGGAACACTGAAGCTTTCTTT. This gives the protein CASSFGVGNTEAFF.

This clone was seen a few times. V is TRBV7-8 and J is TRBJ1-6; D uncertain. Germline CDR1 is SGHVS and CDR2 is FQNEAQ. The CDR3 is 12 amino acids. Trimming left V 5 bases short and J 7 bases short, with 6 bases between. The CDR3 nucleotides are TGTGCCAGCAGCCACGGGAATTCACCCCTCCACTTT. It is translated as CASSHGNSPLHF.

This sequence joins TRBV28 and TRBJ2-7; a weak D match, TRBD1 (5 bases). V was trimmed by 7 bases and J by 3 bases, leaving 19 bases between them. Germline CDR1 reads MDHEN; CDR2 reads SYDVKM. The CDR3 consists of 15 residues. The DNA of the CDR3 is TGTGCCAGCACCTTAGGGGTGGGGTTCTTCTACGAGCAGTACTTC. This encodes CASTLGVGFFYEQYF.

The CDR3 loop is CAWRVIQGALGTEAFF. CDR3 bases: TGTGCCTGGAGGGTGATACAGGGGGCGCTGGGGACTGAAGCTTTCTTT. The chain couples TRBV30 to TRBJ1-1; TRBD1 matches 9 bases. V dropped 3 bases and J dropped 5; count of bases not matched to a gene: 13. Germline V gives CDR1 GTSNPN, CDR2 SVGIG (reference sequence). The CDR3 runs 16 residues.

CDR3 sequence (DNA): TGTGCCAGCAGTTCCCAGGGGGCGCGCACTGAAGCTTTCTTT. As protein: CASSSQGARTEAFF. The genes are TRBV6-1 and TRBJ1-1; 8 bases map to TRBD1. CDR3 size: 14 residues. Germline assignment: CDR1 MNHNS and CDR2 SASEGT. V was clipped by 5 bases and J by 4 bases; unmatched bases: 6.

The V and J genes are TRBV11-2 and TRBJ1-4; 8 nucleotides line up with TRBD1. This CDR3 is built from 14 residues. CDR1 and CDR2 (germline): SGHAT, FQNNGV. V was pared by 6 bases and J by 8 bases, with 8 bases of the junction left unmatched. CDR3 loop: CASSHPGQVEKLFF. In nucleotides, the CDR3 is TGTGCCAGCAGTCATCCGGGACAGGTCGAAAAACTGTTTTTT.

The J gene is TRBJ1-2, the V gene TRBV28, with D tentatively TRBD1 (6 bases). The CDR3 spans 15 residues. Germline V CDR1 and CDR2: MDHEN, SYDVKM. With 3 bases removed from V and 5 bases from J, the gap between germline ends came to 16 bases. CDR3 coding DNA: TGTGCCAGCAGTTTTCAGGGGACCATAGGGTATGGCTACACCTTC. Translation gives CASSFQGTIGYGYTF.

The chain employs TRBV2 and TRBJ2-7; possible D gene TRBD1, 6 bases. Germline CDR1 reads SNHLY; CDR2 reads FYNNEI. Trimming took off 6 bases at V and 5 bases at J, with 20 bases between the two ends. CDR3 length equals 15 residues. This CDR3 reads CASSGQDQGSHEQYF. CDR3 sequence (DNA): TGTGCCAGCAGCGGTCAGGACCAGGGGAGCCACGAGCAGTACTTC.

This chain joins TRBV5-6 and TRBJ2-1, with 7 bases lining up with TRBD2. This CDR3 is built from 11 residues. V shed 3 bases, J shed 15 bases, and the junction held 6 bases outside the gene matches. From germline, CDR1 is SGHDT and CDR2 YYEEEE. In DNA form, the CDR3 reads TGTGCCAGCAGCTCTGGACTAGTGCCGTTCTTC. Translation: CASSSGLVPFF. The entire variable domain, with the rest obtained from reference TRBV5-6 and TRBJ2-1, is as follows: DAGVTQSPTHLIKTRGQQVTLRCSPKSGHDTVSWYQQALGQGPQFIFQYYEEEERQRGNFPDRFSGHQFPNYSSELNVNALLLGDSALYLCASSSGLVPFFGPGTRLTVL.

The chain links TRBV2 to TRBJ2-3, with D possibly TRBD2 on 5 matching bases. V lost 4 bases to trimming and J lost 2 bases, with 16 bases between them. This CDR3 has 16 residues. Germline lookup yields CDR1 SNHLY and CDR2 FYNNEI. The CDR3 region has the DNA TGTGCCAGCAGTGGTCAAGCGACGGAGGTCACAGATACGCAGTATTTT. Protein: CASSGQATEVTDTQYF.

The chain uses TRBV2 and TRBJ2-1, with 13 bases that match TRBD2. The germline gives CDR1 SNHLY, CDR2 FYNNEI. The CDR3 runs 18 residues. The junction had 6 bases not matched to a gene; V was cut back by 1 base and J by 3 bases. The CDR3 protein is CASSEERGLAGVYNEQFF. CDR3 sequence (DNA): TGTGCCAGCAGTGAAGAGAGAGGACTAGCGGGAGTCTACAATGAGCAGTTCTTC.